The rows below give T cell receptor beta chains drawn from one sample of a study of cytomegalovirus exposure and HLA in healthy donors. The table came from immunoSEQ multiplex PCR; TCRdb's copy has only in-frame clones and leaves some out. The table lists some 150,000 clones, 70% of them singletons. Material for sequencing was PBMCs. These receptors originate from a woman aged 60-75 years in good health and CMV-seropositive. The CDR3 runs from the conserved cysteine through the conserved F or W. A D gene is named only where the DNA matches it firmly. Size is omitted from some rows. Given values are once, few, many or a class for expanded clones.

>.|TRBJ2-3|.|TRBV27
CASSSSARRFTDTQYF
TGTGCCAGCAGTTCTAGCGCGCGCCGGTTCACAGATACGCAGTATTTT
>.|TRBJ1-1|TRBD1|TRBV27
CASSSMAGGGTEAFF
TGTGCCAGCAGTTCTATGGCAGGGGGCGGCACTGAAGCTTTCTTT
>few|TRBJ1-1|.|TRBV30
CAWTQGIANTEAFF
TGTGCCTGGACACAGGGCATAGCAAACACTGAAGCTTTCTTT
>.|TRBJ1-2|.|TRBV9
CASSVAGGPYGYTF
TGTGCCAGCAGCGTAGCGGGGGGGCCTTATGGCTACACCTTC
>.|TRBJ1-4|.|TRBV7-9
CASSPTGGAGEKLFF
TGTGCCAGCAGCCCCACGGGGGGCGCGGGGGAAAAACTGTTTTTT
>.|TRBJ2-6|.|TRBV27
CASTKSLPGANVLTF
TGTGCCAGCACGAAAAGCCTCCCTGGGGCCAACGTCCTGACTTTC
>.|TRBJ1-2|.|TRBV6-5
CASTLSPSNYYGYTF
TGTGCCAGCACCCTTTCCCCATCCAACTACTATGGCTACACCTTC
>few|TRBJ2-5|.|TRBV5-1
CASIGGETQYF
TGCGCCAGCATAGGAGGGGAGACCCAGTACTTC
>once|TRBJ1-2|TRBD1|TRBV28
CATPGTGNYGYTF
TGTGCCACCCCCGGGACAGGGAACTATGGCTACACCTTC
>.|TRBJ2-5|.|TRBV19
CATAGGGHYQETQYF
TGTGCCACTGCGGGTGGGGGACACTACCAAGAGACCCAGTACTTC
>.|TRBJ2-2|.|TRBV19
CASSKQGNTGELFF
TGTGCCAGTAGTAAACAGGGGAACACCGGGGAGCTGTTTTTT
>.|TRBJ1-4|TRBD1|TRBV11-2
CASSSPGGIGTNEKLFF
TGTGCCAGCAGCTCACCAGGGGGTATCGGGACTAATGAAAAACTGTTTTTT
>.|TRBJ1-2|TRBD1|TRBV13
CASSSTGTRYGYTF
TGTGCCAGCAGCTCGACAGGGACGCGCTATGGCTACACCTTC
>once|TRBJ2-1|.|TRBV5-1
CASQALSRPNEQFF
TGCGCCAGCCAGGCCCTGTCGCGCCCCAATGAGCAGTTCTTC
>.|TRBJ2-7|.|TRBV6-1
CASCPDSGPSHEQYF
TGTGCCAGCTGCCCGGATAGCGGACCCTCTCACGAGCAGTACTTC
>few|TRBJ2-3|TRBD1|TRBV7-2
CASSLTSWGQGPDTQYF
TGTGCCAGCAGCTTAACGAGTTGGGGACAGGGCCCAGATACGCAGTATTTT
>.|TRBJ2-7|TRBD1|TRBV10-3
CAISGGQSYEQYF
TGTGCCATCAGTGGGGGACAGTCCTACGAGCAGTACTTC
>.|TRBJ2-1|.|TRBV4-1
CASSQDLRERFF
TGCGCCAGCAGCCAAGATCTTAGGGAGAGGTTCTTC
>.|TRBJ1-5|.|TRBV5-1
CASSLEGDSNQPQHF
TGCGCCAGCAGCTTAGAAGGGGATAGCAATCAGCCCCAGCATTTT
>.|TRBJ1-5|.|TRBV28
CASSSGGSNQPQHF
TGTGCCAGCAGTTCGGGGGGGTCCAATCAGCCCCAGCATTTT
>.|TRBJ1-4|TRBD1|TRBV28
CASSFSDRVYEKLFF
TGTGCCAGCAGTTTCTCCGACAGGGTATATGAAAAACTGTTTTTT
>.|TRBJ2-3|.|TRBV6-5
CASSSPSGGTDTQYF
TGTGCCAGCAGTTCCCCCAGCGGAGGCACAGATACGCAGTATTTT
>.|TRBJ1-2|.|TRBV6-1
CATKSVNYGYTF
TGTGCCACCAAATCAGTTAACTATGGCTACACCTTC
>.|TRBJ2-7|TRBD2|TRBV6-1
CASSESQGSGGYF
TGTGCCAGCAGTGAAAGTCAGGGGAGCGGGGGGTACTTC
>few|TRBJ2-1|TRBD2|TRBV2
CASRPVGGTQFF
TGTGCCAGCAGACCCGTGGGAGGGACGCAGTTCTTC
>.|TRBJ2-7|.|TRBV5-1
CASSLPRLDEQYF
TGCGCCAGCAGCTTGCCTAGGTTGGACGAGCAGTACTTC
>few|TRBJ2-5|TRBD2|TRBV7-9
CASSLAGEGTQYF
TGTGCCAGCAGCTTAGCCGGGGAGGGGACCCAGTACTTC
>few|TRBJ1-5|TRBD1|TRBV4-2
CASSQDAPAGTVISPQHF
TGTGCCAGCAGCCAAGATGCCCCGGCGGGGACAGTAATATCGCCCCAGCATTTT
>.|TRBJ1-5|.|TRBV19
CASSITGSYGQPQHF
TGTGCCAGTAGTATCACAGGTTCGTACGGTCAGCCCCAGCATTTT
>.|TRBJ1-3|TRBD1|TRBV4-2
CASSHGQGASAGNTIYF
TGTGCCAGCAGCCACGGACAGGGGGCGTCGGCAGGAAACACCATATATTTT
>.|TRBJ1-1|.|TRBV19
CASTHGLGNTEAFF
TGTGCCAGTACCCACGGGTTGGGGAACACTGAAGCTTTCTTT
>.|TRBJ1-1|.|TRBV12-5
CASGLQGPEAFF
TGTGCTAGTGGCCTCCAGGGGCCTGAAGCTTTCTTT
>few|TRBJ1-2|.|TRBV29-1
CSVEAPVYGYTF
TGCAGCGTTGAAGCACCAGTCTATGGCTACACCTTC
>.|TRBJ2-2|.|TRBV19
CASRQTSESGELFF
TGTGCCAGTAGGCAGACTAGTGAGTCCGGGGAGCTGTTTTTT
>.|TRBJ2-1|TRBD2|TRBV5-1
CASSPSGASSYNEQFF
TGCGCCAGCAGCCCTAGCGGGGCTAGCTCCTACAATGAGCAGTTCTTC
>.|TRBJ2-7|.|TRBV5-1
CASSLVAGSYEQYF
TGCGCCAGCAGCTTGGTGGCAGGAAGCTACGAGCAGTACTTC
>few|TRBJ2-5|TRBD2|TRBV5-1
CASTPLLAGVGAETQYF
TGCGCCAGCACGCCCTTACTAGCGGGAGTGGGGGCGGAGACCCAGTACTTC
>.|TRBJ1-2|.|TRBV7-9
CASSSDTSNYGYTF
TGTGCCAGCAGCTCCGACACATCTAACTATGGCTACACCTTC
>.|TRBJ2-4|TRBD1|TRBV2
CASSEALPGTGFLSDIQYF
TGTGCCAGCAGTGAAGCGCTTCCTGGGACAGGGTTTCTCAGTGACATTCAGTACTTC
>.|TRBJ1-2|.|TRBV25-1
CASSLDSYGYTF
TGTGCCAGCAGTCTTGACAGCTATGGCTACACCTTC
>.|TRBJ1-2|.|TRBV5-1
CASSSDSANYGYTF
TGCGCCAGCAGCTCGGACAGCGCTAACTATGGCTACACCTTC
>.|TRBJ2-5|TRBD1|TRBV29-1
CSVTPGTGGGETQYF
TGCAGCGTTACCCCTGGGACAGGGGGCGGAGAGACCCAGTACTTC
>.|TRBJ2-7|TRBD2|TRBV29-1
CSVEDLAGAPYEQYF
TGCAGCGTTGAAGATTTAGCGGGGGCGCCCTACGAGCAGTACTTC
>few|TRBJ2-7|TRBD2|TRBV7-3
CASSPGTSGYEQYF
TGTGCCAGCAGCCCGGGGACTAGCGGCTACGAGCAGTACTTC
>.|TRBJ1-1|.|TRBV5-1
CASSRGGMNTEAFF
TGCGCCAGCAGCAGGGGCGGCATGAACACTGAAGCTTTCTTT
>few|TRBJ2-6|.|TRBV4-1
CASSQGGVGTPGANVLTF
TGCGCCAGCAGCCAAGGGGGGGTCGGGACCCCTGGGGCCAACGTCCTGACTTTC
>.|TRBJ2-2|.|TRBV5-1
CASSFGGTGTGELFF
TGCGCCAGCAGCTTTGGGGGGACTGGGACCGGGGAGCTGTTTTTT
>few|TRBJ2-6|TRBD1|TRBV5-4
CASSLGTGDNSGANVLTF
TGTGCCAGCAGCTTAGGGACAGGGGACAACTCTGGGGCCAACGTCCTGACTTTC
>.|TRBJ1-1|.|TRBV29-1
CSVALGTRNTEAFF
TGCAGCGTTGCCCTGGGGACAAGGAACACTGAAGCTTTCTTT
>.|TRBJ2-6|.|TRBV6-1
CASTQSLAGANVLTF
TGTGCCAGCACCCAGTCGTTGGCTGGGGCCAACGTCCTGACTTTC
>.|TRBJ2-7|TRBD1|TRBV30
CAWSRRDRGGEQYF
TGTGCCTGGAGTAGGAGGGACAGGGGAGGCGAGCAGTACTTC
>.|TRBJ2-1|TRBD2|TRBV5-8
CASSLAGLAGMDEQFF
TGTGCCAGCAGCTTGGCCGGTCTAGCGGGAATGGATGAGCAGTTCTTC
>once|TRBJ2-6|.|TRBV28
CAIFNSGANVLTF
TGTGCCATCTTTAACTCTGGGGCCAACGTCCTGACTTTC
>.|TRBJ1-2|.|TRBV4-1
CASTVSGNYGYTF
TGCGCCAGCACCGTTTCGGGGAACTATGGCTACACCTTC
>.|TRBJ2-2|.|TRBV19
CASSISSGELFF
TGTGCCAGTAGTATATCCTCCGGGGAGCTGTTTTTT
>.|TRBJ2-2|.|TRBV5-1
CASSLEGGRKTGELFF
TGCGCCAGCAGCTTGGAGGGGGGGCGCAAAACCGGGGAGCTGTTTTTT
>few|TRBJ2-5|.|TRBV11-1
CASRKPGETQYF
TGTGCCAGCAGAAAGCCAGGAGAGACCCAGTACTTC
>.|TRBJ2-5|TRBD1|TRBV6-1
CASSELRGLQETQYF
TGTGCCAGCAGTGAACTGAGGGGGCTACAAGAGACCCAGTACTTC
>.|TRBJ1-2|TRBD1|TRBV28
CASSLTGGVGYTF
TGTGCCAGCAGTTTGACAGGGGGCGTAGGCTACACCTTC
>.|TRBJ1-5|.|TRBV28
CASTEGSLGQPQHF
TGTGCCAGCACCGAAGGCAGTCTAGGTCAGCCCCAGCATTTT